The 18 T cell receptor beta chains presented below share a single source sample, sequenced in a study of OX40 agonist ivuxolimab in advanced cancers. Profiled with immunoSEQ multiplex PCR; TCRdb holds only in-frame clones, not every one. Counted here are 17,000 or so clones, about 77% occurring once; the ten biggest clones make up 25% to 30%. Sequences were derived from CD4+ or CD8+ T cells sorted from blood, sampled in a trial of the OX40 agonist ivuxolimab. The receptors were gathered from an adult with an advanced solid tumor such as melanoma, head and neck, liver or kidney cancer.

The V call is TRBV28, the J call TRBJ2-6; D uncertain. From germline, CDR1 is MDHEN and CDR2 SYDVKM. This CDR3 region has 15 residues. V dropped 5 bases and J dropped 2 bases, with 10 bases sitting between them. CDR3 amino acids: CASSGIGPGANVLTF. Written as DNA, the CDR3 is TGTGCCAGCAGTGGCATCGGCCCTGGGGCCAACGTCCTGACTTTC.

The chain uses TRBV27 and TRBJ2-7; 11 bases line up with TRBD2. The length of the CDR3 is 15 residues. CDR1 is MNHEY, CDR2 SMNVEV, per germline (reference sequence). V was pared by 0 bases and J by 3 bases, with 1 base of the junction left unmatched. CDR3 sequence reads: CASSLSTSGNYEQYF. The CDR3, as DNA: TGTGCCAGCAGTTTATCGACTAGCGGGAACTACGAGCAGTACTTC.

This clone was observed a few times. The chain recombines TRBV7-9 with TRBJ2-2, with TRBD1 matching over 8 bases. The junction had 3 bases not matched to a gene; V was cut back by 3 bases and J by 6 bases. Germline CDR1 and CDR2: SEHNR and FQNEAQ (reference sequence). The CDR3 is 14 residues long. CDR3 region: CASSFSTGAGELFF. As DNA, the CDR3 is TGTGCCAGCAGCTTTTCGACAGGGGCCGGGGAGCTGTTTTTT. Variable domain in full (rest from reference TRBV7-9 and TRBJ2-2): DTGVSQNPRHKITKRGQNVTFRCDPISEHNRLYWYRQTLGQGPEFLTYFQNEAQLEKSRLLSDRFSAERPKGSFSTLEIQRTEQGDSAMYLCASSFSTGAGELFFGEGSRLTVL.

V usage is TRBV27 and J usage is TRBJ2-7; TRBD2 matches at 14 bases. The trim removed 6 bases at V and 5 bases at J, leaving 6 bases unmatched. The CDR3 consists of 15 residues. Germline assignment: CDR1 MNHEY and CDR2 SMNVEV (reference sequence). Here the CDR3 DNA reads TGTGCCAGCAGGGACGGGACTAGCGGGAGCAACGAGCAGTACTTC. The encoded protein is CASRDGTSGSNEQYF.

The chain recombines TRBV27 with TRBJ2-3; 9 bases align to TRBD2. Germline V gene data show CDR1 as MNHEY and CDR2 as SMNVEV (reference sequence). Germline trimming cut 6 bases from V and 3 bases from J; bases unmatched to any gene: 10. This CDR3 is 16 amino acids long. The CDR3 spells CASSSDRLAVTDTQYF. CDR3 DNA: TGTGCCAGCAGCTCCGACCGACTAGCGGTAACAGATACGCAGTATTTT.

The J gene is TRBJ2-2, the V gene TRBV5-6; D remains unclear. The germline V gene has CDR1 SGHDT and CDR2 YYEEEE. This CDR3 region has 16 residues. Trimming cost V 0 bases and J 0 bases, with 9 bases left between them. The CDR3 protein is CASSLGMVTNTGELFF. CDR3 sequence (DNA): TGTGCCAGCAGCTTGGGTATGGTTACGAACACCGGGGAGCTGTTTTTT.

The rearrangement uses TRBV5-6 and TRBJ1-1, with D tentatively TRBD1 (6 bases). There are 13 residues in the CDR3. With 0 bases removed from V and 4 bases from J, the gap between germline ends came to 7 bases. Germline CDR1 reads SGHDT; CDR2 reads YYEEEE. The CDR3 sequence is CASSLAGATEAFF. The CDR3 region has the DNA TGTGCCAGCAGCTTGGCAGGGGCCACTGAAGCTTTCTTT.

This clone was counted a few times. The V call is TRBV6-1, the J call TRBJ2-7; possible D gene TRBD2, 5 bases. The CDR3 is 11 residues long. V lost 2 bases to trimming and J lost 6 bases, with 5 bases between them. CDR1 MNHNS and CDR2 SASEGT come from the germline V gene. The CDR3 sequence: CASSERGEQYF. The CDR3 coding sequence is TGTGCCAGCAGTGAACGGGGCGAGCAGTACTTC.

J is TRBJ2-3 and V is TRBV4-1; D is tentatively TRBD1 or TRBD2 (6 bases each). V shed 3 bases and J shed 10 bases, with 14 bases lying between them. The germline gives CDR1 MGHRA, CDR2 YSYEKL. The CDR3 totals 13 residues. The CDR3 sequence: CASSHPEEGAQYF. The CDR3 coding sequence is TGCGCCAGCAGCCACCCCGAGGAGGGGGCGCAGTATTTT.

The chain combines TRBV9 with TRBJ2-7; D perhaps matches TRBD1 (6 bases). This CDR3 region has 16 residues. Germline values: CDR1 SGDLS, CDR2 YYNGEE. Trimming stripped 4 bases from V and 0 bases from J, with 17 bases between. CDR3 coding DNA: TGTGCCAGCAGCCCAACCTCCGGGACACTCTCCTACGAGCAGTACTTC. Its protein product is CASSPTSGTLSYEQYF. The full variable domain, in which reference TRBV9 and TRBJ2-7 provide the parts outside the CDR3, is DSGVTQTPKHLITATGQRVTLRCSPRSGDLSVYWYQQSLDQGLQFLIQYYNGEERAKGNILERFSAQQFPDLHSELNLSSLELGDSALYFCASSPTSGTLSYEQYFGPGTRLTVT.

This sequence joins TRBV27 and TRBJ2-5, with TRBD1 matching 7 bases. After removal of 3 bases from V and 2 bases from J, the junction contained 9 bases not matched to a gene. Germline CDR1 and CDR2: MNHEY and SMNVEV (reference sequence). The CDR3 covers 16 residues. CDR3: CASSFHGTVSQETQYF. CDR3 bases: TGTGCCAGCAGTTTCCACGGGACAGTCTCTCAAGAGACCCAGTACTTC.

The chain couples TRBV2 to TRBJ2-7, with unresolved D. Germline lookup yields CDR1 SNHLY and CDR2 FYNNEI. This CDR3 comprises 13 residues. Deletions cut 1 base from V and 2 bases from J, with 6 bases between. CDR3 sequence (DNA): TGTGCCAGCAGTGAAGGCTGGGCCTACGAGCAGTACTTC. This codes for CASSEGWAYEQYF.

This sequence joins TRBV11-2 and TRBJ1-1; D possibly corresponds to TRBD1 (6 bases). The CDR3 spans 17 residues. V lost 5 bases, J lost 5 bases, and 24 bases lay in between. Germline lookup yields CDR1 SGHAT and CDR2 FQNNGV. This chain's CDR3 is CASSPMGGAGAITEAFF. In DNA, the CDR3 is TGTGCCAGCAGCCCGATGGGGGGGGCGGGTGCGATTACTGAAGCTTTCTTT.

V gene TRBV13 combines with J gene TRBJ1-1; 7 bases agree with TRBD1. This CDR3 comprises 14 residues. V was pared by 3 bases and J by 1 base, with 2 bases of the junction left unmatched. CDR1 is PRHDT and CDR2 is FYEKMQ in the germline V gene (reference sequence). CDR3: CASSFGTENTEAFF. The CDR3 nucleotides are TGTGCCAGCAGCTTCGGGACAGAGAACACTGAAGCTTTCTTT.

V is TRBV6-6 and J is TRBJ2-2; possibly TRBD1 or TRBD2 for D (5 bases each). The CDR3 runs 15 residues. V was clipped by 10 bases and J by 7 bases, with 22 bases between them. From germline, CDR1 is MNHNY and CDR2 SVGAGI (reference sequence). Here the CDR3 DNA reads TGTGCCACCCCGGGACCCTCCGACCACCACGGGGAGCTGTTTTTT. Protein: CATPGPSDHHGELFF.

The chain uses TRBV7-3 and TRBJ1-1, with TRBD1 as a possible D gene (5 bases). V lost 2 bases to trimming and J lost 2 bases, with 9 bases between them. Germline CDR1 reads SGHTA; CDR2 reads FQGTGA. This CDR3 region has 14 residues. CDR3 residues: CASSLQGVNTEAFF. CDR3 DNA: TGTGCCAGCAGCTTACAGGGCGTAAACACTGAAGCTTTCTTT.

The rearrangement uses TRBV19 and TRBJ1-2; D is unclear. Germline CDR1 and CDR2: LNHDA and SQIVND (reference sequence). Trimming stripped 3 bases from V and 3 bases from J, with 17 bases between. The CDR3 runs 16 residues. CDR3: CASSISHRLFDYGYTF. DNA for the CDR3: TGTGCCAGTAGTATCAGTCACAGACTTTTTGACTATGGCTACACCTTC.

The CDR3 DNA is TGCGCCAGCAGTGACCCAGGGGGCTTGGCCAAAAACATTCAGTACTTC. Translation gives CASSDPGGLAKNIQYF. The genes are TRBV10-2 and TRBJ2-4; TRBD1 aligns across 8 bases. Looked up from germline, CDR1 is WSHSY and CDR2 is SAAADI. J was trimmed by 1 base and V by 3 bases; bases with no gene match: 5. This CDR3 comprises 16 residues.